This TCR beta chain was sequenced during a study of cytomegalovirus exposure and HLA in healthy donors. Study-wide results and limits: Whilst most TCR sequences proved rare, a subset of public TCRs occurred across many donors. Presence/absence analysis assumed near-uniform sequencing depth across donors. The study labeled 180 or so TCR beta chains cytomegalovirus-associated.

In germline, CDR1 is SQVTM, CDR2 ANQGSEA. The CDR3 consists of 18 residues. Between the trimmed V and J ends, which lost 1 base and 6 bases, there was a span of 28 bases. PCR involved 60 Vbeta and 13 Jbeta primers. Profiled with immunoSEQ multiplex PCR; TCRdb holds only in-frame clones, not every one. The table records 150,000 to 200,000 clones, more than 65% of them present only once. As to this clone: Its matching antigen is unknown.

The chain is built from TRBV29-1 and TRBJ2-7; tentative D call: TRBD2 (6 bases). The sequencing input was PBMCs. This TCR derives from a girl aged 2-15 years in good health and CMV-seropositive. This chain's CDR3 is CSVEGYKQGGWMGGEQYF. CDR3 in DNA: TGCAGCGTTGAAGGCTATAAGCAGGGAGGTTGGATGGGGGGCGAGCAGTACTTC.